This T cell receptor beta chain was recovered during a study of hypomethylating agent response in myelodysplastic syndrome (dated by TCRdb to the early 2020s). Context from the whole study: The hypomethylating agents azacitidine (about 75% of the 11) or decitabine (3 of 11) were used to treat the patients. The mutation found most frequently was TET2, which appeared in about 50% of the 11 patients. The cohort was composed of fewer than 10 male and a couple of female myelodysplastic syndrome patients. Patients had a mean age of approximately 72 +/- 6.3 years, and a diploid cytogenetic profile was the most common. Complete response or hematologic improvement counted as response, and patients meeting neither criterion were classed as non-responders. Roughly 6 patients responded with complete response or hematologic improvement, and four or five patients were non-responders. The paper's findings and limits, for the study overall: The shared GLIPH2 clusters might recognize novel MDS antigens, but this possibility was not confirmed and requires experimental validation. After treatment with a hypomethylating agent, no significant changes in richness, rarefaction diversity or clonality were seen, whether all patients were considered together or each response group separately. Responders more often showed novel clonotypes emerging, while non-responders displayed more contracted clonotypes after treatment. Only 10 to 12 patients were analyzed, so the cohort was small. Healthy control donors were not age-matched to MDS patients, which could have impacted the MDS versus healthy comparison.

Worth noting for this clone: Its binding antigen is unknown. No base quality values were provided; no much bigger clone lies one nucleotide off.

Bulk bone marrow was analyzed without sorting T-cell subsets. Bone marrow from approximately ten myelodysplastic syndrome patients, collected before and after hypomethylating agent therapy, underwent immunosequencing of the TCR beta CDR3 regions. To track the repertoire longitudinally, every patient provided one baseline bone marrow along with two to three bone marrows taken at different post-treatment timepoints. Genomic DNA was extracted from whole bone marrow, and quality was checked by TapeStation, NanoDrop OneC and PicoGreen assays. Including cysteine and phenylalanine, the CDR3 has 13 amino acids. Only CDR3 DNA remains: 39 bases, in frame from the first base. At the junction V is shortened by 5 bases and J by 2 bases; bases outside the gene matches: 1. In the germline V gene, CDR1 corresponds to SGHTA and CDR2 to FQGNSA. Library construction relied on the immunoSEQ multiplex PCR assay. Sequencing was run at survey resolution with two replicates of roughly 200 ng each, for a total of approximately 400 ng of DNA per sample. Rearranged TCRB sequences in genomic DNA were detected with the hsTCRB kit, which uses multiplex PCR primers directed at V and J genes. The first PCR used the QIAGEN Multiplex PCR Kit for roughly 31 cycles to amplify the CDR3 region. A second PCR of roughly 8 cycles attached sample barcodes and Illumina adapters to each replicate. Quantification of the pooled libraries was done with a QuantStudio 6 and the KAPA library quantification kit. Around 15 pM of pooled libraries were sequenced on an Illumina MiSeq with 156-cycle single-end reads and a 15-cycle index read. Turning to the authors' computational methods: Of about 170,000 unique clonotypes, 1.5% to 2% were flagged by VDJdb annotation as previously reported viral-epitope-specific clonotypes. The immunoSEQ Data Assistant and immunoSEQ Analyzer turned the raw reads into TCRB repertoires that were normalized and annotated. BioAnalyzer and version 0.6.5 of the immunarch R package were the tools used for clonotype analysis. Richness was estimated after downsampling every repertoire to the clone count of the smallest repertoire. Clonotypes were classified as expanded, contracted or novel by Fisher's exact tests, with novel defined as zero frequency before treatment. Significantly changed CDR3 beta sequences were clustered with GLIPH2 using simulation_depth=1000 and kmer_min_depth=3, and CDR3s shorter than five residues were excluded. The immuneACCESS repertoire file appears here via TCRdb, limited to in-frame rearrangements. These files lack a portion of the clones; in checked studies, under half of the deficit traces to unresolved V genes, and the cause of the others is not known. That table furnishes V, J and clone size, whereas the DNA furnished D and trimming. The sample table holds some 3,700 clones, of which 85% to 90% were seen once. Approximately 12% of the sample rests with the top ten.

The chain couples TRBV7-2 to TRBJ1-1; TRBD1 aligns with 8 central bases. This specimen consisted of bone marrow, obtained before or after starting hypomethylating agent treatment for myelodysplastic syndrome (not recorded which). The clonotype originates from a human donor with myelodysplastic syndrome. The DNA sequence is TGTGCCAGCAGCCAGGGGGCTAACACTGAAGCTTTCTTT. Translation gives CASSQGANTEAFF.